This TCR beta chain was retrieved from a study of cytomegalovirus exposure and HLA in healthy donors. Study results and limitations: Follow-up analysis seemed to connect common viral pathogens with several of the most significant clusters identified.

This clone was observed a few times. Its cognate antigen is unknown. Within the sample, other DNA sequences also encode this same CDR3. The CDR3 totals 17 residues. The V and J ends lost 3 bases and 10 bases, in that order; junction bases with no gene match: 15. In germline, CDR1 is MDHEN, CDR2 SYDVKM. Amplification used 60 Vbeta primers and 13 Jbeta primers. Produced via immunoSEQ multiplex PCR; TCRdb's table is partial and in-frame only. This sample yields roughly 160,000 clones, of which around 77% are seen a single time; more than 2% belongs to the top ten. The receptor was isolated from a middle-aged man in good health and CMV-seropositive. Input material: PBMCs. The V gene is TRBV28, the J gene TRBJ1-5; TRBD1 matches at 10 bases. DNA of the CDR3: TGTGCCAGCAGTTTGGAGGGGACAGGGGAAGAAATAGGTCCCCAGCATTTT. Translated: CASSLEGTGEEIGPQHF.